This T cell receptor (beta chain) was profiled in a study of cytomegalovirus exposure and HLA in healthy donors. As to this clone: Its antigen is currently unknown.

Findings of the study overall: Fewer N-insertions (relative to the approximately 700-donor mean) were reportedly seen in an Asian-associated ancestry cluster in a later analysis.

Germline values: CDR1 SEHNR, CDR2 FQNEAQ (reference sequence). Trimming left V 3 bases short and J 10 bases short, with 13 bases between. The CDR3 has 13 residues. The PCR used 60 Vbeta and 13 Jbeta primers. Sequencing used immunoSEQ multiplex PCR; TCRdb keeps in-frame clones, though not all of them. The repertoire includes about 140,000 clones, over 60% of them detected once, and around 1.3% sits in the top ten. Sample: PBMCs. The clonotype was recovered from a male donor in good health and CMV-seropositive. The gene calls are TRBV7-9 and TRBJ2-1; perhaps TRBD2 as D (5 bases). CDR3 nucleotides: TGTGCCAGCAGCTTGTACCCGGGGAAGGAGCAGTTCTTC. Protein product: CASSLYPGKEQFF. The whole variable domain, filled in from reference TRBV7-9 and TRBJ2-1, reads DTGVSQNPRHKITKRGQNVTFRCDPISEHNRLYWYRQTLGQGPEFLTYFQNEAQLEKSRLLSDRFSAERPKGSFSTLEIQRTEQGDSAMYLCASSLYPGKEQFFGPGTRLTVL.